This T cell receptor (beta chain) was captured in a study of radiation and T cells in renal cell carcinoma. Findings of the study overall: Dominant CDR3 motifs occupied more repertoire in irradiated than control tumors. Without pretreatment biopsies, baseline tumor clonotype presence was undetermined. Irradiated tumors had higher TCR clonality than control tumors.

Treatment of the sample: 15 Gy SBRT to primary tumor, nephrectomy 4 weeks later. Nephrectomy followed 15 Gy stereotactic body radiation by 4 weeks. CDR1 is SGHTA, CDR2 FQGNSA, per germline. The CDR3 loop spans 14 amino acids. The V and J ends lost 6 bases and 4 bases respectively, with 16 bases between them. This clone was seen ten or more times. Antigen: not known. Repertoires were generated with immunoSEQ multiplex PCR, while TCRdb's copy carries only in-frame clones and drops some. This table has 15,000 to 20,000 clones, approximately 53% appearing once. The TCR sequence derives from a woman between 55 and 75 years old with renal cell carcinoma. The chain joins TRBV7-2 to TRBJ2-7; D possibly corresponds to TRBD1 (5 bases). Here the sequenced sample was tumor tissue, taken from a patient whose treatment included radiotherapy and nephrectomy. As DNA, the CDR3 is TGTGCCAGCAGTCCCGCCTGGGGCAGGTACGAGCAGTACTTC. It codes for CASSPAWGRYEQYF. The whole variable domain, remainder taken from reference TRBV7-2 and TRBJ2-7, is GAGVSQSPSNKVTEKGKDVELRCDPISGHTALYWYRQSLGQGLEFLIYFQGNSAPDKSGLPSDRFSAERTGGSVSTLTIQRTQQEDSAVYLCASSPAWGRYEQYFGPGTRLTVT.